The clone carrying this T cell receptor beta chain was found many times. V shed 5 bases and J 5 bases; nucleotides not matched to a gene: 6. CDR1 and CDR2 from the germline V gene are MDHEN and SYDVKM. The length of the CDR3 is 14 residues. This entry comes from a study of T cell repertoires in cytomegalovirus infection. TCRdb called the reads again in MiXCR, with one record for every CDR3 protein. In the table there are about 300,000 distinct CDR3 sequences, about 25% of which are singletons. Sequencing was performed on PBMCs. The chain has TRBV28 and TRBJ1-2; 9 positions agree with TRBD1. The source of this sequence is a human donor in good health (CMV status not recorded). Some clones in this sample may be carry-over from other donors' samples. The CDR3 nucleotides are TGTGCCAGCAGTGCCCGGGACAGGGCGTATGGCTACACCTTC. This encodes CASSARDRAYGYTF.